One sample yielded the 8 T cell receptor beta chains listed below, sequenced in a study of CD8 T cells in Susac syndrome. The authors reverse transcribed 0.5 to 1 ug RNA with random hexamers. TCRdb reprocessed the immunoSEQ multiplex PCR reads via MiXCR and lists one record per CDR3 protein. This sample has 150,000 to 200,000 distinct CDR3 sequences, with roughly 94% found just once. The specimen sequenced was CD4+ T cells from PBMCs. Receptors originate from a human donor with multiple sclerosis.

The genes are TRBV29-1 and TRBJ1-5; a weak D match, TRBD1 (6 bases). Trimming stripped 6 bases from V and 2 bases from J, with 11 bases between. The CDR3 runs to 13 residues. CDR1 and CDR2 (germline): SQVTM, ANQGSEA. CDR3 sequence: CSVGAHGNQPQHF. Here the CDR3 DNA reads TGCAGCGTGGGGGCCCATGGCAATCAGCCCCAGCATTTT. The full variable domain, completed using reference TRBV29-1 and TRBJ1-5, is SAVISQKPSRDICQRGTSLTIQCQVDSQVTMMFWYRQQPGQSLTLIATANQGSEATYESGFVIDKFPISRPNLTFSTLTVSNMSPEDSSIYLCSVGAHGNQPQHFGDGTRLSIL.

The chain couples TRBV2 to TRBJ1-2, with TRBD1 matching over 7 bases. CDR3 length: 15 residues. Germline V gives CDR1 SNHLY, CDR2 FYNNEI. Trimming cost V 4 bases and J 1 base; bases outside gene matches: 6. The CDR3 is CASSANRGFNYGYTF. Here the CDR3 DNA reads TGTGCCAGCAGTGCTAACAGGGGATTTAACTATGGCTACACCTTC.

V gene TRBV10-3 combines with J gene TRBJ2-1; a possible D gene is TRBD2 (5 bases). CDR3 length: 14 residues. Germline loops: CDR1 ENHRY, CDR2 SYGVKD. Trimming shortened V by 8 bases and J by 0 bases, and 11 bases separated the two germline ends. CDR3 loop: CAIVGEPSYNEQFF. For the CDR3, the DNA is TGTGCCATCGTTGGGGAGCCCTCCTACAATGAGCAGTTCTTC.

This chain connects TRBV6-5 to TRBJ1-2; 7 bases are a match to TRBD1. This CDR3 spans 14 amino acids. The germline V gene encodes CDR1 MNHEY and CDR2 SVGAGI. With 6 bases clipped from V and 3 bases from J, the junction kept 7 bases outside the gene matches. The CDR3 DNA is TGTGCCAGCAGACTATCCGGGACAGACTATGGCTACACCTTC. Protein sequence: CASRLSGTDYGYTF.

J is TRBJ1-1 and V is TRBV12-3 or TRBV12-4, with a weak D call TRBD1 (5 bases). Trimming took off 2 bases at V and 2 bases at J, with 9 bases between the two ends. The CDR3 extends over 14 amino acids. CDR3 nucleotide sequence: TGTGCCAGCAGTTTACCGACAGTTAACACTGAAGCTTTCTTT. This gives the protein CASSLPTVNTEAFF.

The chain employs TRBV4-3 and TRBJ2-5; perhaps TRBD1 as D (5 bases). Trimming removed 4 bases from V and 5 bases from J, with 17 bases in between. The CDR3 extends over 15 amino acids. CDR1 LGHNA and CDR2 YSLEER come from the germline V gene. DNA of the CDR3: TGCGCCAGCAGCCCAGGACACTACGGAGAGGAGACCCAGTACTTC. Translating it yields CASSPGHYGEETQYF.

The V call is TRBV7-3, the J call TRBJ2-1; 9 bases map to TRBD1. Germline-derived CDR1 and CDR2 are SGHTA and FQGTGA. The J segment lost 5 bases and the V segment lost 2 bases, leaving 4 bases of the junction unmatched. The CDR3 length is 15 residues. The CDR3 loop reads CASSLAGTGNNEQFF. The CDR3 coding sequence is TGTGCCAGCAGCTTAGCCGGGACAGGGAACAATGAGCAGTTCTTC.

The genes are TRBV20-1 and TRBJ2-5; tentatively, D is TRBD1 (6 bases). Trimming pared 1 base from V and 1 base from J, leaving 16 bases between. Germline V gene lookup returns CDR1 DFQATT and CDR2 SNEGSKA (reference sequence). The CDR3 contains 16 residues. The CDR3 loop reads CSARGKERGGQETQYF. For the CDR3, the DNA is TGCAGTGCTAGAGGGAAGGAGCGAGGGGGCCAAGAGACCCAGTACTTC.